The text below deals with one T cell receptor beta chain. No antigen is known for it. The data originate from a study of regulatory T cells in long-lasting Graves disease. Turning to the study itself: In persistent Graves' disease, antithyroid drugs had been taken for over 5 years and TSH receptor antibodies stayed positive.

Study-wide results and caveats: Persistent disease exhibited a predilection for TRBV28, TRBJ1-2 and TRBJ2-5.

Time point meaning: persistent/refractory GD, antithyroid drugs over 5 years with positive TRAb. PBMC RNA was the source of the TCR library. iRepertoire HTBI primers and Arm-PCR of CDR3 regions built TCR beta libraries. MiXCR, applied by TCRdb to the multiplex PCR reads, yields one record per CDR3 protein. The table includes about 660,000 distinct CDR3 sequences, roughly 30% detected once. The V gene's germline CDR1 is SGHAT and CDR2 FQNNGV. The CDR3 extends over 11 amino acids. V lost 0 bases and J 6 bases, leaving 3 bases between the germline ends. The receptor comes from a female donor with Graves disease. The genes are TRBV11-2 and TRBJ2-7; D ambiguous. The sequences come from peripheral blood mononuclear cells (PBMCs), collected when the disease was refractory, from a patient treated with antithyroid drugs. The CDR3, as DNA: TGTGCCAGCAGCTTAGATGGCGAGCAGTACTTC. Its protein is CASSLDGEQYF.